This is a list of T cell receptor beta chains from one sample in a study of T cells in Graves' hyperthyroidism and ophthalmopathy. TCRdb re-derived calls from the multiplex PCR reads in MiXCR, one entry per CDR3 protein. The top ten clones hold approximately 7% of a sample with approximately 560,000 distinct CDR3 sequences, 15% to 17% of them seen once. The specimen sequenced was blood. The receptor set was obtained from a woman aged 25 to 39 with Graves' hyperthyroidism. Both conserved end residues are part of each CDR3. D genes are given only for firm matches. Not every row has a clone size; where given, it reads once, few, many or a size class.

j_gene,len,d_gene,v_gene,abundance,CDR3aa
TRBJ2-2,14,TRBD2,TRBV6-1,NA,CASKREGSTGELFF
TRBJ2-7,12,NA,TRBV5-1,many,CASSPEGNEQYF
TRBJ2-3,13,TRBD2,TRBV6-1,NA,CASERENTDTQYF
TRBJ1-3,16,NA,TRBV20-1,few,CSARDQRLSSGNTIYF
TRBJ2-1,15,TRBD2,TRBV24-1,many,CATGNEDSGSDEQFF
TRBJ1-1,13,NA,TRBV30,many,CAWSPDPGTEAFF
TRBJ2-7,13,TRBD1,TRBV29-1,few,CSGGQGGSYEQYF
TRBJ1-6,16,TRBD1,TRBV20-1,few,CSARPPLGQDNSPLHF
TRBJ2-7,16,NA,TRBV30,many,CAWSVLRVTTLGEQYF
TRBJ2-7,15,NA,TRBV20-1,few,CSARAISGTLYEQYF
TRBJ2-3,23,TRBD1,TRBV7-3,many,CASSLTKGLPPNETGSSADTQYF
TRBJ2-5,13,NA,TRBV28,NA,CASSSREQETQYF
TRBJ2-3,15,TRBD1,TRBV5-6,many,CASSLDRGLPDTQYF
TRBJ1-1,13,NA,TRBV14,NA,CASSQEGHPEAFF
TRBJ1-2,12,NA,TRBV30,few,CAWSQEHYGYTF
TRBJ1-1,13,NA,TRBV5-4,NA,CASGLTRNTEAFF
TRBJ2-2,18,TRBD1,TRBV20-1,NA,CSARDATGGLTNTGELFF
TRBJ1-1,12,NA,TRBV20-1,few,CSASNQGTEAFF
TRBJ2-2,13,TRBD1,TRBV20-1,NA,CSARTGGTGELFF
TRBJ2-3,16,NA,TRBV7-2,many,CASSLDQYRGTDTQYF
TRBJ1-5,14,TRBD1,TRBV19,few,CASSMTGGKQPQHF
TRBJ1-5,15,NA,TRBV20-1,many,CSARPDTGTNQPQHF
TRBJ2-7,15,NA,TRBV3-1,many,CASSFRAGPDYEQYF
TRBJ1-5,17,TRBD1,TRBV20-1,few,CSASTPDRASSLLTQHF
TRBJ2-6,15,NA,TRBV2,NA,CAALGWVSGANVLTF
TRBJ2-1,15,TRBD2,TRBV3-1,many,CASSQGAGLYNEQFF
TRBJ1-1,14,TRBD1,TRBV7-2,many,CASSSGTALSGAFF
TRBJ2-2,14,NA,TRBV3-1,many,CASSQEGHTGELFF
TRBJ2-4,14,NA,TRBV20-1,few,CSASVPSQLYIQYF
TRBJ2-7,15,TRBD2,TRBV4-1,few,CASSSGTSTTYEQYF
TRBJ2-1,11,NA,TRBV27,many,CASRGANEQFF
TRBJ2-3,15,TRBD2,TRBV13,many,CASSRGGLPTDTQYF
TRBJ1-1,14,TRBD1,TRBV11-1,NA,CASPGGQGASEAFF
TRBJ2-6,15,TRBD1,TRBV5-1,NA,CASSFRQGQDNVLTF
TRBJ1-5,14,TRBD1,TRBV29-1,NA,CSVGPGQGDQPQHF
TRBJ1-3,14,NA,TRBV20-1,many,CSAETVSSGNTIYF
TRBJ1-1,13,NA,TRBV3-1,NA,CASSPDGTVEAFF
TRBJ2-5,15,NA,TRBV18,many,CASSLETGHGETQYF
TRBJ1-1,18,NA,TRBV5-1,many,CASSLAGTTGQINTEAFF
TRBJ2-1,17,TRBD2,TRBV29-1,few,CSVEVTSGSLFYNEQFF
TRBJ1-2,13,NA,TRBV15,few,CATEPTLDYGYTF
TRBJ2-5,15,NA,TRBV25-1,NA,CASSESRGRTETQYF
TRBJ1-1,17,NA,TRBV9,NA,CASSVRDIPVADTEAFF
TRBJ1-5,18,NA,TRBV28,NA,CASLSGGGGGNSNQPQHF
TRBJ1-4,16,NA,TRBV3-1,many,CASSARDTATNEKLFF
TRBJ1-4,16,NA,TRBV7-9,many,CASSLERQWDNEKLFF
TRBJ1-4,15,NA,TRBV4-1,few,CASSQVGTGREKLFF
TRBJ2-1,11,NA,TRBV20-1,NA,CSAHDYNEQFF
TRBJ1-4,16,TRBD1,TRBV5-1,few,CASSLDGTATNEKLFF
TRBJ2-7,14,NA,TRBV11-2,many,CASSLDVGLYEQYF